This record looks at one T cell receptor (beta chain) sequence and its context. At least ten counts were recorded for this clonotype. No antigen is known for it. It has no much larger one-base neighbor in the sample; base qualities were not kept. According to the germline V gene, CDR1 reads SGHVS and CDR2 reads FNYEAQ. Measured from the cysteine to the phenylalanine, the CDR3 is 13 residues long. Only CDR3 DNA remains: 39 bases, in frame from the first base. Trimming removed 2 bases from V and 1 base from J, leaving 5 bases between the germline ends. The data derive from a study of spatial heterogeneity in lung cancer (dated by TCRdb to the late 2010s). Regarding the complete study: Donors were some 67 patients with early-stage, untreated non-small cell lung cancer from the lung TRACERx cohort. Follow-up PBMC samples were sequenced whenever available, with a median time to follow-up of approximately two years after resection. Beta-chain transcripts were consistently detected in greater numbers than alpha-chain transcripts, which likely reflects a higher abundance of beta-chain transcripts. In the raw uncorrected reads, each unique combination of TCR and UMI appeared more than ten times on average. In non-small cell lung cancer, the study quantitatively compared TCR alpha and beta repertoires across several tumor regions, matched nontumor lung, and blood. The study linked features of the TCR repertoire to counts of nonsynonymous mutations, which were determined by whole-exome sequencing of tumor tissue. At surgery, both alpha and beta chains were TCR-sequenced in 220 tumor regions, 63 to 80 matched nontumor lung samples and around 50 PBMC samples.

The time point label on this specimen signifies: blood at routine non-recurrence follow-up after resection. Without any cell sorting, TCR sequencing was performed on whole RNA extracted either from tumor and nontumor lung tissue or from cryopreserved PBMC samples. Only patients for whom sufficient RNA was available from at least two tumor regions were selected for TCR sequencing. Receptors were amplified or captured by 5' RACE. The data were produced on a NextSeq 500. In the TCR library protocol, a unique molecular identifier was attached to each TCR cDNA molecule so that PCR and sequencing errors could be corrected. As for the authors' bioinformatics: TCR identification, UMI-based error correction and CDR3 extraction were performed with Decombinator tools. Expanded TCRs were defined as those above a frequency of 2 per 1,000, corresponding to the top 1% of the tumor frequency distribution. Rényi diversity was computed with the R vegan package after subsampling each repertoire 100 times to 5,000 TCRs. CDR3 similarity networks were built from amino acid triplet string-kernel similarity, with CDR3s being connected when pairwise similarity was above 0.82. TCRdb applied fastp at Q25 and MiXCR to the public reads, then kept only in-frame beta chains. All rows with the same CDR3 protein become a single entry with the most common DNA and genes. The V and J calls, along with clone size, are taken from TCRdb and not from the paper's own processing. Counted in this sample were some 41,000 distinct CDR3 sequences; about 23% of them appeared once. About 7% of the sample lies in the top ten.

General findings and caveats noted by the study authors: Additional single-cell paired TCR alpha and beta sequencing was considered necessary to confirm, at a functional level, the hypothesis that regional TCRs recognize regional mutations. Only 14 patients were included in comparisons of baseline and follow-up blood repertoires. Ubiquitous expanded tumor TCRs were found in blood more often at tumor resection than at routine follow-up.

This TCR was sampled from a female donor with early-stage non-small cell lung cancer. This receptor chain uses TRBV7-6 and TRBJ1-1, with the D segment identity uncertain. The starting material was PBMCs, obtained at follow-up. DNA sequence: TGTGCCAGCAGCTTATTATGGAACACTGAAGCTTTCTTT. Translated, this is CASSLLWNTEAFF.